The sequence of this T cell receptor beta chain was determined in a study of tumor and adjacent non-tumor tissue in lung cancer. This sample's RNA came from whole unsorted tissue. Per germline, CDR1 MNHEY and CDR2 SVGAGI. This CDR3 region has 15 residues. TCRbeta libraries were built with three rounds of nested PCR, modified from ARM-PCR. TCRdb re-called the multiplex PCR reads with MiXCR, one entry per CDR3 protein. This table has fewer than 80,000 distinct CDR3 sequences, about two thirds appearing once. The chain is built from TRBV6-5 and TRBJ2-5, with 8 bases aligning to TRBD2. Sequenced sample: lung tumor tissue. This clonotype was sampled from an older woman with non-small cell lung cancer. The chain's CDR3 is CVSSDRTSLQETQYF. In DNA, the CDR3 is TGTGTGAGCAGTGACCGGACTAGCCTTCAAGAGACCCAGTACTTC.